The clone carrying this T cell receptor (beta chain) was recorded only once. Its cognate antigen is unknown. Using immunoSEQ multiplex PCR, the repertoire was profiled, and TCRdb retains in-frame clones only, with some absent. The sample lists about 50,000 clones; around 88% were seen once. CDR1 SGHTS and CDR2 YDEGEE come from the germline V gene. Between the trimmed V and J ends, which lost 1 base and 10 bases, there was a span of 10 bases. The CDR3 loop spans 12 amino acids. The sample belongs to a study of lymphopenia after photon versus proton radiotherapy. Study-level results: Better survival with proton therapy was suggested as possible, not demonstrated. Post-nadir diversity loss with photons came from oligoclonal expansion, particularly CD8+ Temra cells.

This chain links TRBV5-8 with TRBJ2-3, with D unresolved. Sequencing used peripheral blood, obtained from a patient treated with photon-based radiotherapy. The TCR sequence derives from a man aged 50 or older with gastric cancer. The CDR3 region has the DNA TGTGCCAGCAGCTTGCGTCTTGAGGCGCAGTATTTT. Its translation: CASSLRLEAQYF.